These T cell receptor beta chains were read from a single sample in a study of blood T cell repertoires in COVID-19. Produced via immunoSEQ multiplex PCR; TCRdb's table is partial and in-frame only. The table lists a few hundred thousand clones, almost 85% of them singletons. The sequenced sample was peripheral blood. The receptor source for this set is a man aged 50-60 years with active or convalescent COVID-19. Each CDR3 is given with its conserved first and last residue. Each record gives: J gene, D gene, clone size, V gene, CDR3 protein, CDR3 DNA. The D gene is left open where the match is weak. A row's size may be missing; if present it is once, few, many or a size class.

j_gene: TRBJ2-5
d_gene: NA
abundance: NA
v_gene: TRBV4-3
CDR3aa: CASSPETGETQYF
CDR3nt: TGCGCCAGCAGCCCCGAAACAGGGGAGACCCAGTACTTC

j_gene: TRBJ1-2
d_gene: TRBD1
abundance: NA
v_gene: TRBV18
CDR3aa: CASSLQGTEVYGYTF
CDR3nt: TGTGCCAGCTCCCTCCAAGGGACAGAAGTCTATGGCTACACCTTC

j_gene: TRBJ1-2
d_gene: NA
abundance: NA
v_gene: TRBV7-2
CDR3aa: CASSFPRGTHSGYTF
CDR3nt: TGTGCCAGCAGCTTCCCCAGGGGAACCCATTCAGGCTACACCTTC

j_gene: TRBJ1-1
d_gene: TRBD1
abundance: NA
v_gene: TRBV4-1
CDR3aa: CASSQEAGGGTEAFF
CDR3nt: TGCGCCAGCAGCCAAGAAGCAGGGGGTGGGACTGAAGCTTTCTTT

j_gene: TRBJ2-5
d_gene: NA
abundance: NA
v_gene: TRBV11-2
CDR3aa: CASSLGGLKETQYF
CDR3nt: TGTGCCAGCAGCTTAGGAGGCCTCAAAGAGACCCAGTACTTC

j_gene: TRBJ2-7
d_gene: TRBD2
abundance: NA
v_gene: TRBV25-1
CDR3aa: CASSEAGGRAYEQYF
CDR3nt: TGTGCCAGCAGTGAGGCGGGCGGGAGAGCCTACGAGCAGTACTTC

j_gene: TRBJ2-3
d_gene: NA
abundance: once
v_gene: TRBV5-1
CDR3aa: CASSMGQSTDTQYF
CDR3nt: TGCGCCAGCAGCATGGGGCAGTCCACAGATACGCAGTATTTT

j_gene: TRBJ1-2
d_gene: NA
abundance: NA
v_gene: TRBV4-3
CDR3aa: CASSQDLVGLKKGTNYGYTF
CDR3nt: TGCGCCAGCAGCCAAGATCTTGTAGGACTCAAGAAAGGAACTAACTATGGCTACACCTTC

j_gene: TRBJ2-5
d_gene: NA
abundance: NA
v_gene: TRBV13
CDR3aa: CASSSMSEGETQYF
CDR3nt: TGTGCCAGCAGCTCCATGAGCGAAGGCGAGACCCAGTACTTC

j_gene: TRBJ1-2
d_gene: TRBD1
abundance: NA
v_gene: TRBV20-1
CDR3aa: CSAPDRGQYTF
CDR3nt: TGCAGTGCTCCTGACAGGGGGCAATACACCTTC

j_gene: TRBJ2-1
d_gene: TRBD2
abundance: NA
v_gene: TRBV28
CDR3aa: CASSVLLSGRGENEQFF
CDR3nt: TGTGCCAGCAGTGTACTATTAAGCGGGAGAGGAGAAAATGAGCAGTTCTTC

j_gene: TRBJ1-2
d_gene: TRBD1
abundance: NA
v_gene: TRBV27
CDR3aa: CASRLNRGNYGYTF
CDR3nt: TGTGCCAGCAGATTAAACAGGGGCAACTATGGCTACACCTTC

j_gene: TRBJ1-2
d_gene: NA
abundance: once
v_gene: TRBV4-3
CDR3aa: CASSQVQGSLTNGYTF
CDR3nt: TGCGCCAGCAGCCAAGTACAGGGAAGCCTAACTAATGGCTACACCTTC

j_gene: TRBJ1-2
d_gene: NA
abundance: few
v_gene: TRBV7-8
CDR3aa: CASSAQVSGDYGYTF
CDR3nt: TGTGCCAGCAGCGCCCAGGTCTCGGGGGACTATGGCTACACCTTC

j_gene: TRBJ2-1
d_gene: NA
abundance: NA
v_gene: TRBV4-1
CDR3aa: CASSTHSSSEQFF
CDR3nt: TGCGCCAGCAGCACCCACTCTAGCAGCGAGCAGTTCTTC

j_gene: TRBJ1-2
d_gene: NA
abundance: NA
v_gene: TRBV29-1
CDR3aa: CSVSTGNYGYTF
CDR3nt: TGCAGCGTCAGCACGGGTAACTATGGCTACACCTTC

j_gene: TRBJ2-5
d_gene: NA
abundance: NA
v_gene: TRBV7-2
CDR3aa: CASSYGIGETQYF
CDR3nt: TGTGCCAGCAGTTACGGGATCGGGGAGACCCAGTACTTC

j_gene: TRBJ2-3
d_gene: TRBD2
abundance: NA
v_gene: TRBV14
CDR3aa: CASSQGGTSANTDTQYF
CDR3nt: TGTGCCAGCAGCCAAGGAGGGACTAGCGCGAACACAGATACGCAGTATTTT

j_gene: TRBJ1-1
d_gene: TRBD1
abundance: few
v_gene: TRBV5-1
CDR3aa: CASSSGQGAGNTEAFF
CDR3nt: TGCGCCAGCAGCTCCGGCCAGGGGGCGGGGAACACTGAAGCTTTCTTT

j_gene: TRBJ1-3
d_gene: TRBD1
abundance: NA
v_gene: TRBV5-1
CDR3aa: CASSLSGQGAGGNTIYF
CDR3nt: TGCGCCAGCAGCTTGTCGGGACAGGGGGCAGGTGGAAACACCATATATTTT

j_gene: TRBJ2-1
d_gene: NA
abundance: NA
v_gene: TRBV5-5
CDR3aa: CASSAGLLGEQFF
CDR3nt: TGTGCCAGCAGCGCGGGACTCCTAGGAGAGCAGTTCTTC